The sequence of this TCR beta chain was determined in a study of T cell responses to AZD1222 COVID-19 vaccine. Turning to the study itself: The analysis combined second doses at about 4 or about 12 weeks. Study-wide results and limits: Within unmutated variant regions lay the reported targets of nearly half of spike-specific TCRs. There were mostly white British donors and more females than males, and clonal diversity was possibly underestimated.

Looked up from germline, CDR1 is MNHEY and CDR2 is SMNVEV (reference sequence). V lost 3 bases to trimming and J lost 0 bases, with 6 bases between them. The length of the CDR3 is 13 residues. Some clones are missing from TCRdb's copy, which holds only in-frame ones; the method was immunoSEQ multiplex PCR. The table includes more than 150,000 clones, around 93% detected once. Points on this clone: Its cognate antigen is unknown.

This clonotype was sampled from an adult in good health. The sequencing used peripheral blood, collected on day 0 of AZD1222 vaccination. The genes are TRBV27 and TRBJ2-7; D call uncertain. CDR3 in amino acids: CASSFSFSYEQYF. The CDR3 DNA reads TGTGCCAGCAGTTTTAGTTTCTCCTACGAGCAGTACTTC.